This T cell receptor beta chain comes out of a study of patients and donors after allogeneic stem cell transplantation. TCRdb reprocessed the RT-PCR reads with MiXCR, giving one entry per CDR3 protein. Among 400,000 to 500,000 distinct CDR3 sequences, roughly 16% were seen once, and the ten largest hold about 7%. The sample consisted of blood, either unsorted or a sorted T cell fraction (not recorded which). The receptor comes from a human donor who was either an allogeneic HSCT recipient or a stem cell or donor lymphocyte infusion donor (not recorded which). It is not recorded whose cells these are; they may come from a transplant donor.

CDR3 loop: CASSESPGQFYEQYF. The CDR3 DNA follows: TGTGCCAGCAGCGAGAGCCCGGGACAATTTTACGAGCAGTACTTC. The gene calls are TRBV9 and TRBJ2-7; tentatively, D is TRBD1 (6 bases). The V end lost 3 bases, the J end lost 4 bases, and 17 bases lay between the germline ends. The CDR3 length is 15 residues. From germline, CDR1 is SGDLS and CDR2 YYNGEE.